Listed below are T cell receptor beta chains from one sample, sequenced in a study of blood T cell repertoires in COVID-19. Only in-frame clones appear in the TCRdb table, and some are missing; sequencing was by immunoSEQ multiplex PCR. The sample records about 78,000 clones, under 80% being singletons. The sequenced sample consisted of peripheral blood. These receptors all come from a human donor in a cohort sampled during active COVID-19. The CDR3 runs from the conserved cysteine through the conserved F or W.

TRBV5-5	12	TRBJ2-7	CASSSAGYEQYF
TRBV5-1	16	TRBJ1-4	CASRDIPGQHFEKLFF
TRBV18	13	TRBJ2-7	CASSPEQTYEQYF
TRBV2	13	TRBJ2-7	CASSEGGAYEQYF
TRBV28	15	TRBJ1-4	CASSPWGLGNEKLFF
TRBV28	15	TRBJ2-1	CASSPPRGSYNEQFF
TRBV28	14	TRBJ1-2	CAGTRDRSLGGYTF
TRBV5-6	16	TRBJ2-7	CASSFASQSSRAEQYF
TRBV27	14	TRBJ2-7	CASSLRDSNYEQYF
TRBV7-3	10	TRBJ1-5	CASAAQPQHF